This entry lists 17 T cell receptor beta chains sequenced from one sample in a study of blood T cells in healthy people across ages. Together with a sample-barcoded 5' primer, a J-beta primer mix was included in a second PCR lasting roughly 6 to 12 cycles. TCRdb redid the calling of the 5' RACE reads with MiXCR, one entry per CDR3 protein. Here the sample spans more than 500,000 distinct CDR3 sequences, about 26% being singletons. Sequencing used blood. Every receptor here comes from a woman aged 70 to 79 in good health.

The V gene is TRBV5-6, the J gene TRBJ1-4, with a weak D call TRBD1 (5 bases). The CDR3 has 13 residues. Germline CDR1 is SGHDT and CDR2 is YYEEEE. Trimming removed 2 bases from V and 5 bases from J, with 7 bases in between. The CDR3 reads CASSLRQNEKLFF. The DNA of the CDR3 is TGTGCCAGCAGCTTAAGACAGAATGAAAAACTGTTTTTT. Looking up the rest from reference TRBV5-6 and TRBJ1-4 gives the full variable domain: DAGVTQSPTHLIKTRGQQVTLRCSPKSGHDTVSWYQQALGQGPQFIFQYYEEEERQRGNFPDRFSGHQFPNYSSELNVNALLLGDSALYLCASSLRQNEKLFFGSGTQLSVL.

This clonotype has just a few counts. The chain is built from TRBV4-3 and TRBJ2-1, with D tentatively TRBD2 (5 bases). Germline lookup yields CDR1 LGHNA and CDR2 YSLEER. The CDR3 has 13 amino acids. With 3 bases removed from V and 10 bases from J, the gap between germline ends came to 13 bases. CDR3 protein: CASSQDFRGEQFF. DNA for the CDR3: TGCGCCAGCAGCCAGGACTTCCGTGGGGAGCAGTTCTTC.

J is TRBJ1-1 and V is TRBV29-1, with D hard to call. Trimming removed 5 bases at V and 5 bases at J, with 21 bases between. The length of the CDR3 is 15 residues. CDR1 and CDR2 (germline): SQVTM, ANQGSEA. Written as DNA, the CDR3 is TGCAGCGTTCTCGACCTTGCGGGGATGGGTACTGAAGCTTTCTTT. Amino acids: CSVLDLAGMGTEAFF.

The chain recombines TRBV10-3 with TRBJ2-4; no firm D call. Trimming shortened V by 2 bases and J by 2 bases, and 4 bases separated the two germline ends. Per germline, CDR1 ENHRY and CDR2 SYGVKD. The CDR3 has 13 residues. This chain's CDR3 is CAISEASKNIQYF. CDR3 nucleotides: TGTGCCATCAGTGAGGCCTCCAAAAACATTCAGTACTTC.

This clonotype came up a few times. The chain employs TRBV7-2 and TRBJ2-1; either TRBD1 or TRBD2 may fit D (6 bases each). Trimming shortened V by 2 bases and J by 7 bases, and 12 bases separated the two germline ends. CDR3 length: 14 residues. Germline CDR1 and CDR2: SGHTA and FQGNSA. The CDR3 nucleotides read TGTGCCAGCAGCTTAATAGGGGGGCCTAATGAGCAGTTCTTC. Amino acid sequence: CASSLIGGPNEQFF.

CDR3 sequence reads: CASGSGVNYGYTF. The DNA for the CDR3 is TGCGCCAGCGGATCAGGGGTTAACTATGGCTACACCTTC. This rearrangement joins TRBV5-1 to TRBJ1-2, with a tentative D call TRBD1 (6 bases). The germline CDR1 and CDR2 sequences are SGHRS and YFSETQ. Trimming took 7 bases from V and 1 from J, leaving 11 bases between them. This CDR3 is 13 amino acids long.

J is TRBJ1-5 and V is TRBV18; D is ambiguous. The CDR3 runs 16 residues. The germline V gene has CDR1 KGHSH and CDR2 LQKENI. The V end was cut by 1 base, the J end by 0 bases, with 10 bases between. As DNA, the CDR3 is TGTGCCAGCTCACCACAGAATACCTTTAGCAATCAGCCCCAGCATTTT. This translates into CASSPQNTFSNQPQHF.

In this sample, this clonotype turned up a few times. V usage is TRBV20-1 and J usage is TRBJ2-1; 9 nucleotides align to TRBD2. V lost 6 bases to trimming and J lost 6 bases; unmatched junction nucleotides: 6. There are 13 residues in the CDR3. Germline loops: CDR1 DFQATT, CDR2 SNEGSKA (reference sequence). In nucleotides, the CDR3 is TGCAGTGCGGAGCGGGGGGTCCGCAATGAGCAGTTCTTC. This codes for CSAERGVRNEQFF.

The J gene is TRBJ2-1, the V gene TRBV4-1; D ambiguous. The germline V gene encodes CDR1 MGHRA and CDR2 YSYEKL. Trimming pared 4 bases from V and 7 bases from J, leaving 17 bases between. The CDR3 is 15 amino acids. The CDR3 is CASSRSPGMPNEQFF. The CDR3 nucleotides read TGCGCCAGCAGCCGCTCTCCTGGGATGCCTAATGAGCAGTTCTTC.

This clonotype was found many times. This chain joins TRBV10-3 and TRBJ1-2; D is ambiguous. The CDR3 spans 13 residues. The V end was cut by 4 bases, the J end by 2 bases, with 8 bases between. Germline V gene lookup returns CDR1 ENHRY and CDR2 SYGVKD. DNA for the CDR3: TGTGCCATCAGTGTAGACATGAACTATGGCTACACCTTC. Translated, it gives CAISVDMNYGYTF.

This clonotype was observed a handful of times. The V call is TRBV6-5, the J call TRBJ2-5, with TRBD1 matching 7 bases. The J call is in doubt because the DNA end fits TRBJ2-7 better. The length of the CDR3 is 13 residues. The V gene's germline CDR1 is MNHEY and CDR2 SVGAGI. CDR3 sequence: CASSYQTGNEQYF. CDR3 DNA sequence: TGTGCCAGCAGTTACCAGACAGGGAACGAGCAGTACTTC.

This clonotype was observed many times. Written as DNA, the CDR3 is TGTGCCAGCAGCTTAAACAGGCAGTCCTACAATGAGCAGTTCTTC. This codes for CASSLNRQSYNEQFF. The gene calls are TRBV7-3 and TRBJ2-1, with D possibly being TRBD1 (5 bases). The V and J ends lost 1 base and 1 base respectively, with 8 bases between them. Germline lookup yields CDR1 SGHTA and CDR2 FQGTGA. The CDR3 runs to 15 residues.

This clonotype was observed a few times. The V and J genes are TRBV7-8 and TRBJ1-5, with D possibly TRBD1 on 5 matching bases. CDR1 and CDR2 (germline): SGHVS, FQNEAQ. The V end was cut by 1 base, the J end by 2 bases, with 12 bases between. CDR3 length: 16 residues. DNA for the CDR3: TGTGCCAGCAGCTTAGGAAAGGGGTTTGGCAATCAGCCCCAGCATTTT. This encodes CASSLGKGFGNQPQHF.

This rearrangement joins TRBV29-1 to TRBJ1-2, with D tentatively TRBD1 (5 bases). CDR1 and CDR2 from the germline V gene are SQVTM and ANQGSEA. The V end was cut by 1 base, the J end by 6 bases, with 12 bases between. The CDR3 spans 13 residues. The CDR3 region is CSVEGYRRDGYTF. The CDR3 DNA reads TGCAGCGTTGAAGGCTACAGGAGAGATGGCTACACCTTC.

As concerns this clonotype: This may be a read error, as it is one base from a much larger clone. The chain's CDR3 is CASSCSRDRGIQETQYF. The CDR3 DNA follows: TGTGCCAGCAGTTGCTCGAGGGACAGGGGCATCCAAGAGACCCAGTACTTC. The chain links TRBV6-5 to TRBJ2-5, with 10 bases aligning to TRBD1. The ends lost 4 bases at V and 1 base at J; junction bases unmatched: 9. This CDR3 region has 17 residues. Germline V lookup: CDR1 MNHEY, CDR2 SVGAGI.

This clonotype was found a few times. This sequence joins TRBV7-2 and TRBJ1-4; D is unresolved. CDR3 length equals 13 residues. Looked up from germline, CDR1 is SGHTA and CDR2 is FQGNSA. Trimming removed 4 bases from V and 4 bases from J, with 7 bases in between. CDR3 sequence: CASSYGSNEKLFF. CDR3 coding DNA: TGTGCCAGCAGCTATGGTAGTAATGAAAAACTGTTTTTT. Full variable domain (remainder filled in from reference TRBV7-2 and TRBJ1-4): GAGVSQSPSNKVTEKGKDVELRCDPISGHTALYWYRQSLGQGLEFLIYFQGNSAPDKSGLPSDRFSAERTGGSVSTLTIQRTQQEDSAVYLCASSYGSNEKLFFGSGTQLSVL.

Only a few counts were recorded for this clonotype. The V call is TRBV6-1, the J call TRBJ1-4, with TRBD1 as a possible D gene (5 bases). The CDR3 runs 15 residues. Trimming removed 3 bases at V and 6 bases at J, with 14 bases between. Germline CDR1 is MNHNS and CDR2 is SASEGT. For the CDR3, the DNA is TGTGCCAGCAGTGATTCGCACAGGCAGGATGAAAAACTGTTTTTT. This codes for CASSDSHRQDEKLFF.